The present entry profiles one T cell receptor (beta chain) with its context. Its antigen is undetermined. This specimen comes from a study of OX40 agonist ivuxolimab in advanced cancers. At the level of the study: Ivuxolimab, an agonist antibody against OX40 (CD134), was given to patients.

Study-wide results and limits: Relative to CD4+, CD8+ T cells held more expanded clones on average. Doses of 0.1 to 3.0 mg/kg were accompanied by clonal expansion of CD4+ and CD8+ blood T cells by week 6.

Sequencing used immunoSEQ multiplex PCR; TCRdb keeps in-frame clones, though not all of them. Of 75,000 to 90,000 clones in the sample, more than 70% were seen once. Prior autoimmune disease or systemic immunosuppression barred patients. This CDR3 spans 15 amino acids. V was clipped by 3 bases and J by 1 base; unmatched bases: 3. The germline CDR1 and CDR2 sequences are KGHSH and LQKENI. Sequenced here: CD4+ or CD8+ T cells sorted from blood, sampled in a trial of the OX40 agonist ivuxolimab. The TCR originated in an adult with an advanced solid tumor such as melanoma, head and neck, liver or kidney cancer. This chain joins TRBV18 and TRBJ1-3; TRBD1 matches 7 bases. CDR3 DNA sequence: TGTGCCAGCTCACCTTCACAGGGGTCTGGAAACACCATATATTTT. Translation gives CASSPSQGSGNTIYF.